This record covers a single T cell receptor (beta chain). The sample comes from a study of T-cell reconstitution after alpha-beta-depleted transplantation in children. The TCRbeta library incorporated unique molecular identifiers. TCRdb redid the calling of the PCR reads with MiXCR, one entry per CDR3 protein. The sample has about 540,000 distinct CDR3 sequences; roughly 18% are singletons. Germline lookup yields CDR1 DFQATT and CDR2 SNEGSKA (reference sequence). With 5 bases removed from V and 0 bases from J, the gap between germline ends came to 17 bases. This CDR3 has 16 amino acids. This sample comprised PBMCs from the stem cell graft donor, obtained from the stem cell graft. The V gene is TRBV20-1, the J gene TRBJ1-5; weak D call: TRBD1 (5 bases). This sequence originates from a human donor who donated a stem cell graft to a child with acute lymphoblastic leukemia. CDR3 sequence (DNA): TGCAGTGCTGGACACACTGAGGGAAATAGCAATCAGCCCCAGCATTTT. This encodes CSAGHTEGNSNQPQHF.